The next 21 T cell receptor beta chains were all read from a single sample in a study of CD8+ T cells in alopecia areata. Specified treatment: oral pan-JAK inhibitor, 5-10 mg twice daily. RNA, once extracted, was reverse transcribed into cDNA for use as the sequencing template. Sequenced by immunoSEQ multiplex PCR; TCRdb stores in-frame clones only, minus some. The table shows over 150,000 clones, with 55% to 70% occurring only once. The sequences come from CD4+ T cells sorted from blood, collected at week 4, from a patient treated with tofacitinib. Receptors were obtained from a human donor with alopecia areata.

The CDR3 sequence: CASSQEGTGRYEQYF. The CDR3 DNA follows: TGCGCCAGCAGCCAAGAGGGGACAGGTCGCTACGAGCAGTACTTC. The chain employs TRBV4-1 and TRBJ2-7; 8 nucleotides agree with TRBD1. Germline values: CDR1 MGHRA, CDR2 YSYEKL. This CDR3 has 15 amino acids. Unmatched junction bases numbered 4, after V lost 0 bases and J lost 3 bases.

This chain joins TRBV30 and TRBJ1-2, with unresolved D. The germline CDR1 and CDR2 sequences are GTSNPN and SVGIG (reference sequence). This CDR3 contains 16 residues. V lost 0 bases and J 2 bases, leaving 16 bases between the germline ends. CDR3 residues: CAWSVRVQIPNYGYTF. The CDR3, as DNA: TGTGCCTGGAGTGTAAGGGTACAAATCCCGAACTATGGCTACACCTTC. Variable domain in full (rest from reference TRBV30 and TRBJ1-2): SQTIHQWPATLVQPVGSPLSLECTVEGTSNPNLYWYRQAAGRGLQLLFYSVGIGQISSEVPQNLSASRPQDRQFILSSKKLLLSDSGFYLCAWSVRVQIPNYGYTFGSGTRLTVV.

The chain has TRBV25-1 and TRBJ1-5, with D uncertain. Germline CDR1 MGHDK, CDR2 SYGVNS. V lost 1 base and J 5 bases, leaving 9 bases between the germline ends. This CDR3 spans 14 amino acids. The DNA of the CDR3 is TGTGCCAGCAGTGAATCGAGAGGAGATCAGCCCCAGCATTTT. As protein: CASSESRGDQPQHF.

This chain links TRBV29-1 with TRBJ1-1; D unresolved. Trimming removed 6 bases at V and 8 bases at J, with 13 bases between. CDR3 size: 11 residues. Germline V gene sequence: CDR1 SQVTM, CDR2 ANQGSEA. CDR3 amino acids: CSVGLGSEAFF. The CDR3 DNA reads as TGCAGCGTCGGGTTGGGGTCCGAAGCTTTCTTT. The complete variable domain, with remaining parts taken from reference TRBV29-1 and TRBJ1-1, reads SAVISQKPSRDICQRGTSLTIQCQVDSQVTMMFWYRQQPGQSLTLIATANQGSEATYESGFVIDKFPISRPNLTFSTLTVSNMSPEDSSIYLCSVGLGSEAFFGQGTRLTVV.

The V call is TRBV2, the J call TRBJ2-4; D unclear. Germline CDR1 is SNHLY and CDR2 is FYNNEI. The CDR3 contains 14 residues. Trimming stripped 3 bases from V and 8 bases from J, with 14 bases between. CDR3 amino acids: CASSDPGQTDIQYF. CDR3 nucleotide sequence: TGTGCCAGCAGTGACCCCGGGCAGACGGACATTCAGTACTTC.

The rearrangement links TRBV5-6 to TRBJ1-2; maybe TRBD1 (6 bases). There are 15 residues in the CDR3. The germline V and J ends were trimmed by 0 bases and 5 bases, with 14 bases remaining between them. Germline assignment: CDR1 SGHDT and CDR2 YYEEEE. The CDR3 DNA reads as TGTGCCAGCAGCTTGGAGCGTCGACAGGCATATGGCTACACCTTC. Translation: CASSLERRQAYGYTF.

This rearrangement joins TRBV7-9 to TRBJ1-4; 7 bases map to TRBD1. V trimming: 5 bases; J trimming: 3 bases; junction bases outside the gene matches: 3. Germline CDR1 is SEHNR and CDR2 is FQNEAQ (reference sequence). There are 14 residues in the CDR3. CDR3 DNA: TGTGCCAGCAGCCGGGGACAGCCTAATGAAAAACTGTTTTTT. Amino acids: CASSRGQPNEKLFF.

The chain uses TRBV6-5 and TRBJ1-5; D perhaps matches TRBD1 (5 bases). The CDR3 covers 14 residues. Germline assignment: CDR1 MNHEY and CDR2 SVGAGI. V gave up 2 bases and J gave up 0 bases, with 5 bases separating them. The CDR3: CASSYGGSNQPQHF. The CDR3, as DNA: TGTGCCAGCAGTTACGGGGGTAGCAATCAGCCCCAGCATTTT.

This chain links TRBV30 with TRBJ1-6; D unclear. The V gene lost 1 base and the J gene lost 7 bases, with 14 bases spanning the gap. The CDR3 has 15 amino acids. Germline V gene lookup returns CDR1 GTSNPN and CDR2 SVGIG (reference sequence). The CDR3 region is CAWSGWGGGNSPLHF. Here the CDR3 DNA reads TGTGCCTGGAGTGGGTGGGGAGGAGGAAATTCACCCCTCCACTTT.

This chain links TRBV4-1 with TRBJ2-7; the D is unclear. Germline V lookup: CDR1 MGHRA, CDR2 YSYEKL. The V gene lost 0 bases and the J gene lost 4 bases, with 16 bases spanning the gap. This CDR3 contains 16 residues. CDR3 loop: CASSQEPSNVPYEQYF. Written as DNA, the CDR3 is TGCGCCAGCAGCCAAGAGCCCTCGAATGTTCCTTACGAGCAGTACTTC.

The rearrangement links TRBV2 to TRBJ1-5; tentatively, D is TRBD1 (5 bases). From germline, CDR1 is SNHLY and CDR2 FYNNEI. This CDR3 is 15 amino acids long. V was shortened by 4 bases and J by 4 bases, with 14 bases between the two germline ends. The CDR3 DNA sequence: TGTGCCAGCAGTGGTCAGGGCTCTTCTAATCAGCCCCAGCATTTT. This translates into CASSGQGSSNQPQHF.

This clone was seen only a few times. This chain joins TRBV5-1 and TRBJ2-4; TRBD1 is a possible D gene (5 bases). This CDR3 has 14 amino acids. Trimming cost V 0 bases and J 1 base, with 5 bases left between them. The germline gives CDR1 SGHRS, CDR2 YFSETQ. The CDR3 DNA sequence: TGCGCCAGCAGCTTGGAGGGGGCCAAAAACATTCAGTACTTC. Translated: CASSLEGAKNIQYF.

The CDR3, as DNA: TGCAGCGTTGATGTGGGACAAAACCAACTAGTTCAAGAGACCCAGTACTTC. It codes for CSVDVGQNQLVQETQYF. This chain uses TRBV29-1 with TRBJ2-5; weak D call: TRBD1 (6 bases). The CDR3 totals 17 residues. V lost 3 bases, J lost 2 bases, and 22 bases lay in between. The germline gives CDR1 SQVTM, CDR2 ANQGSEA. The variable domain in full, completed from reference TRBV29-1 and TRBJ2-5, reads SAVISQKPSRDICQRGTSLTIQCQVDSQVTMMFWYRQQPGQSLTLIATANQGSEATYESGFVIDKFPISRPNLTFSTLTVSNMSPEDSSIYLCSVDVGQNQLVQETQYFGPGTRLLVL.

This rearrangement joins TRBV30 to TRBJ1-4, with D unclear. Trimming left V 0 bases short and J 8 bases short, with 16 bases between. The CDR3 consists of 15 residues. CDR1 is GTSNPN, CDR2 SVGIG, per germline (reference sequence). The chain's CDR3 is CAWSVGVGAGEKLFF. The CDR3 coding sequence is TGTGCCTGGAGTGTAGGTGTGGGAGCGGGAGAAAAACTGTTTTTT.

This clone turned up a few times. CDR3 protein: CASGDRTNTGELFF. The DNA of the CDR3 is TGTGCCAGCGGGGACAGAACGAACACCGGGGAGCTGTTTTTT. J is TRBJ2-2 and V is TRBV7-2, with 7 bases aligning to TRBD1. Germline V CDR1 and CDR2: SGHTA, FQGNSA. V lost 8 bases, J lost 0 bases, and 3 bases stayed unmatched. CDR3 length: 14 amino acids.

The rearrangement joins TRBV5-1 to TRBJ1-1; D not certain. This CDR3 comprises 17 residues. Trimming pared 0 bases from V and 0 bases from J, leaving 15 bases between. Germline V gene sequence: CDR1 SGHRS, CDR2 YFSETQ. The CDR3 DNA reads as TGCGCCAGCAGCTTGGTTTTGCGGGTGGGGATGAACACTGAAGCTTTCTTT. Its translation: CASSLVLRVGMNTEAFF. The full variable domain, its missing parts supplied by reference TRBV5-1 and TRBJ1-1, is KAGVTQTPRYLIKTRGQQVTLSCSPISGHRSVSWYQQTPGQGLQFLFEYFSETQRNKGNFPGRFSGRQFSNSRSEMNVSTLELGDSALYLCASSLVLRVGMNTEAFFGQGTRLTVV.

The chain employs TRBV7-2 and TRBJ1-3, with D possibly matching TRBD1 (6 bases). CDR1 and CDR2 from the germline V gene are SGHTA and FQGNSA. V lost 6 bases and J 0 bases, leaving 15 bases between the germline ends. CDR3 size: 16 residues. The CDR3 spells CASRRRGLSSGNTIYF. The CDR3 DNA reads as TGTGCCAGCAGACGACGGGGGCTGAGCTCTGGAAACACCATATATTTT.

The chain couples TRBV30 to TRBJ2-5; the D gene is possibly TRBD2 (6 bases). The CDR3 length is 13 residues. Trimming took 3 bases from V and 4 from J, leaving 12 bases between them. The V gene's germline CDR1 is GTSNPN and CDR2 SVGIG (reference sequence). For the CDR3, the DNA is TGTGCCTGGAGCCTGCGGGGCCCAGAGACCCAGTACTTC. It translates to CAWSLRGPETQYF.

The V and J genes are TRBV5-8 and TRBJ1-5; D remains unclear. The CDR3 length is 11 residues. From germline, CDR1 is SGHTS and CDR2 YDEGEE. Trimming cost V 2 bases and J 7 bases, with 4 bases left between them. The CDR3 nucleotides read TGTGCCAGCAGCTTAGGGCAGCCCCAGCATTTT. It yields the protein CASSLGQPQHF.

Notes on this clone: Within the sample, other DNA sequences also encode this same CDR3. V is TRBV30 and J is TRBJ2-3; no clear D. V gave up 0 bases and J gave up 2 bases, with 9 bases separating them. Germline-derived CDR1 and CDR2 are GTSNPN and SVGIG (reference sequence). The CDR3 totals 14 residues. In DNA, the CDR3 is TGTGCCTGGAGTGTAGGCCAGTCCACAGATACGCAGTATTTT. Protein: CAWSVGQSTDTQYF.

The CDR3 protein is CSVVHTGELFF. In nucleotides, the CDR3 is TGCAGCGTTGTACATACCGGGGAGCTGTTTTTT. V gene TRBV29-1 combines with J gene TRBJ2-2, with D uncertain. CDR1 is SQVTM, CDR2 ANQGSEA, per germline. The CDR3 runs to 11 residues. Trimming cost V 4 bases and J 5 bases, with 5 bases left between them.